This T cell receptor beta chain originates from a study of T cell changes during pregnancy in multiple sclerosis. There are 12 residues in the CDR3. With 5 bases removed from V and 6 bases from J, the gap between germline ends came to 10 bases. Looked up from germline, CDR1 is SGHVS and CDR2 is FQNEAQ. Some clones are missing from TCRdb's copy, which holds only in-frame ones; the method was immunoSEQ multiplex PCR. Here the sample spans tens of thousands of clones, 75% to 95% being singletons. The receptor was isolated from a female donor with multiple sclerosis, enrolled in a pregnancy study. The gene calls are TRBV7-8 and TRBJ1-2; D possibly corresponds to TRBD1 (6 bases). The input for sequencing was CD8+ T cells from peripheral blood mononuclear cells, taken before pregnancy. The CDR3 nucleotides read TGTGCCAGCAGCCCGGACAGCGATGGCTACACCTTC. Encoded protein: CASSPDSDGYTF.